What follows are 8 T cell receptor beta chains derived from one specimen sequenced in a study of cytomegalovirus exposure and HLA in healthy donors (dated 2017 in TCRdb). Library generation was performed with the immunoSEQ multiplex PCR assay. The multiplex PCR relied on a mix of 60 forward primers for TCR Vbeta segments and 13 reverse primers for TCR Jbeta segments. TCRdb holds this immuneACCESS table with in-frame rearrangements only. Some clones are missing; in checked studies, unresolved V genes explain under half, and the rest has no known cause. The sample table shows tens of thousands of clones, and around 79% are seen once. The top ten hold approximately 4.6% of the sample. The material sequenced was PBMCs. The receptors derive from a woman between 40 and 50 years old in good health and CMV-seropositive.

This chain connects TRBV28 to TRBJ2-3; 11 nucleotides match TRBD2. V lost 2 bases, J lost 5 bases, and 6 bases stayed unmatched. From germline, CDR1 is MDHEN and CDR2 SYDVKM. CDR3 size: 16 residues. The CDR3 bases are TGTGCCAGCAGTTTAGTCACTAGCGGGAGAGAAGATACGCAGTATTTT. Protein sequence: CASSLVTSGREDTQYF. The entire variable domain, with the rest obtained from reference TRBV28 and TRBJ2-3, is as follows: DVKVTQSSRYLVKRTGEKVFLECVQDMDHENMFWYRQDPGLGLRLIYFSYDVKMKEKGDIPEGYSVSREKKERFSLILESASTNQTSMYLCASSLVTSGREDTQYFGPGTRLTVL.

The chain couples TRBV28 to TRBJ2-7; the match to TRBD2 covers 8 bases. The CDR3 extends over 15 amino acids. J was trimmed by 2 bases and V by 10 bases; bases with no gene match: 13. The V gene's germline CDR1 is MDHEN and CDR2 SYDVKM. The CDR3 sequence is CATLAGPLYPYEQYF. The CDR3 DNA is TGTGCCACCTTAGCGGGACCATTATATCCCTACGAGCAGTACTTC.

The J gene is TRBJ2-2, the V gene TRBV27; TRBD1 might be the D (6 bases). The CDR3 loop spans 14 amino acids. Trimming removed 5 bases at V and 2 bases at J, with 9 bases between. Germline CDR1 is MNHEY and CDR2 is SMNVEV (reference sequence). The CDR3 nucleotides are TGTGCCAGCAGTCACAGGGTAAACACCGGGGAGCTGTTTTTT. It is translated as CASSHRVNTGELFF.

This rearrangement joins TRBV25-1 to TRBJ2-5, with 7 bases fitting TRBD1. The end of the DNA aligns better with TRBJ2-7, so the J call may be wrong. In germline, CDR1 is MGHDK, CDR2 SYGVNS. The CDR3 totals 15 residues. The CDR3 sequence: CASSETGDPSYEQYF. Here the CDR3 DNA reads TGTGCCAGCAGTGAAACAGGGGACCCTTCCTACGAGCAGTACTTC.

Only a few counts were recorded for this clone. Here the CDR3 DNA reads TGTGCCAGCAGCTCCGTCGCGGGAGCGTCACAAGAGACCCAGTACTTC. The encoded protein is CASSSVAGASQETQYF. V is TRBV5-4 and J is TRBJ2-5; 7 bases agree with TRBD2. With 3 bases clipped from V and 2 bases from J, the junction kept 10 bases outside the gene matches. This CDR3 comprises 16 residues. Germline V gives CDR1 SGHNT, CDR2 YYREEE (reference sequence).

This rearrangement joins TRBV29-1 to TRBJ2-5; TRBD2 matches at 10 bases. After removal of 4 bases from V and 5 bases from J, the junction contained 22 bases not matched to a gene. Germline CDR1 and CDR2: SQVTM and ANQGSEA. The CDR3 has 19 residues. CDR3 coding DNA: TGCAGCGTTGTATGGGGGGCACTAGCGGGAACCTTGTTCATGGAGACCCAGTACTTC. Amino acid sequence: CSVVWGALAGTLFMETQYF. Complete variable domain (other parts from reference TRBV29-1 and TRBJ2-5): SAVISQKPSRDICQRGTSLTIQCQVDSQVTMMFWYRQQPGQSLTLIATANQGSEATYESGFVIDKFPISRPNLTFSTLTVSNMSPEDSSIYLCSVVWGALAGTLFMETQYFGPGTRLLVL.

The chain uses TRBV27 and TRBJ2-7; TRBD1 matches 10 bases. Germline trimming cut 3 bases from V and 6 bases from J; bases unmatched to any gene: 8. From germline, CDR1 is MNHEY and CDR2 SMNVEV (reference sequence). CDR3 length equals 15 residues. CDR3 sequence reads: CASSFGLGTGVEQYF. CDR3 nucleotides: TGTGCCAGCAGTTTCGGTTTGGGGACAGGGGTCGAGCAGTACTTC.

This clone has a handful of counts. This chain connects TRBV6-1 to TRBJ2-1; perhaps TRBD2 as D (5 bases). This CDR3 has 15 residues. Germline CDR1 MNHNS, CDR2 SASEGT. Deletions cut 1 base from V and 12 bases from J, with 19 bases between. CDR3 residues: CASSEEPSQNRPQFF. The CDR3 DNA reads TGTGCCAGCAGTGAAGAACCTAGCCAAAACCGGCCGCAGTTCTTC.